This T cell receptor beta chain was recorded in a study of response to subunit inactivated influenza vaccine. General observations from the study: Authors suggested each seasonal flu vaccination may recruit only limited numbers of new T cells.

This CDR3 has 15 amino acids. Germline V gene lookup returns CDR1 SGHVS and CDR2 FNYEAQ. Trimming cost V 5 bases and J 3 bases, with 17 bases left between them. For this clonotype: What it recognizes is unknown.

MiXCR, applied by TCRdb to the RT-PCR reads, yields one record per CDR3 protein. The sample lists about 650,000 distinct CDR3 sequences, 12% to 15% occurring once. The J gene is TRBJ2-7, the V gene TRBV7-6, with a tentative D call TRBD1 (6 bases). The sample was PBMCs from blood, taken less than 15 days before vaccination. This sequence was found in a man between 50 and 59 years old who received an inactivated influenza vaccine. In DNA, the CDR3 is TGTGCCAGCAGCCCCTCGACAGGAGTCGTCTACGAGCAGTACTTC. It is translated as CASSPSTGVVYEQYF.